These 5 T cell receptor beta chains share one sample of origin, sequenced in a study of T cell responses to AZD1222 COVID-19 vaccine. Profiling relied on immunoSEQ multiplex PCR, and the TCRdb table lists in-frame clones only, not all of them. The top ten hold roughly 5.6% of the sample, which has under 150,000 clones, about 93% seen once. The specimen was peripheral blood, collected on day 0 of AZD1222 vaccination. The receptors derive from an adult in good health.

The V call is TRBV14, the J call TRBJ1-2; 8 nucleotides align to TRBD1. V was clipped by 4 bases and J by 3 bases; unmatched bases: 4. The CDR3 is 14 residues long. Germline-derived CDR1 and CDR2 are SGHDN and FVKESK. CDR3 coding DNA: TGTGCCAGCAGCCGGGCAGGGGGCTACTATGGCTACACCTTC. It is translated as CASSRAGGYYGYTF.

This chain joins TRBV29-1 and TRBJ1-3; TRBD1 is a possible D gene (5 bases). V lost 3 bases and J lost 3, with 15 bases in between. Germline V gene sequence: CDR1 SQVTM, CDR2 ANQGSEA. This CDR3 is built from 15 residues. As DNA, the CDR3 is TGCAGCGTTGAGGTGAGGGGCTCAGGTGGAAACACCATATATTTT. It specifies CSVEVRGSGGNTIYF.

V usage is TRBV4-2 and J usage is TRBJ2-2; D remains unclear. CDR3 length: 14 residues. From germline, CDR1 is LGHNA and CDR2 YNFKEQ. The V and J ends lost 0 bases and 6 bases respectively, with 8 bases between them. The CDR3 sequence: CASSQERRSGELFF. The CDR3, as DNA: TGTGCCAGCAGCCAAGAACGTAGATCCGGGGAGCTGTTTTTT.

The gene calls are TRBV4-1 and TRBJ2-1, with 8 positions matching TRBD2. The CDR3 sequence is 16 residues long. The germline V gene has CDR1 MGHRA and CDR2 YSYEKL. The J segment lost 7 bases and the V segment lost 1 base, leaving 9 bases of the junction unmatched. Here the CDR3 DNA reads TGCGCCAGCAGCCAAGGGCACGGGAGGGCCTCGAATGAGCAGTTCTTC. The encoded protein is CASSQGHGRASNEQFF.

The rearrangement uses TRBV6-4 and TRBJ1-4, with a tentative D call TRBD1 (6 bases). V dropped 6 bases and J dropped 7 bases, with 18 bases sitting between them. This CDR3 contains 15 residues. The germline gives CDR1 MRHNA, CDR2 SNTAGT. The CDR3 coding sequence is TGTGCCAGCAGCCCCGGTACGGACAGCGTTGAAAAACTGTTTTTT. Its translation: CASSPGTDSVEKLFF.